This T cell receptor (beta chain) appears in the sequencing data of a study of blood T cell repertoires in COVID-19. Study-level background: The United States, Italy and Spain supplied acute and convalescent COVID-19 samples. Sources were T cells, B-cell-depleted T cells, or PBMCs; the material itself was cDNA or gDNA.

Using immunoSEQ multiplex PCR, the repertoire was profiled, and TCRdb retains in-frame clones only, with some absent. The table shows 100,000 to 150,000 clones, with more than 70% occurring only once. Trimming stripped 0 bases from V and 4 bases from J, with 23 bases between. In germline, CDR1 is KGHDR, CDR2 SFDVKD. The CDR3 is made up of 19 amino acids. The V gene is TRBV24-1, the J gene TRBJ1-1, with D perhaps TRBD1 (6 bases). Sequencing input: peripheral blood. The sequence was obtained from a woman aged 25 to 45 who had recovered from COVID-19. The CDR3 spells CATSDLQNSGDGGPTEAFF. CDR3 nucleotides: TGTGCCACCAGTGATTTGCAGAATTCGGGCGACGGGGGGCCCACTGAAGCTTTCTTT.